The 20 T cell receptor beta chains listed next were all sequenced from one sample in a study of blood T cell repertoires in COVID-19. Measured with immunoSEQ multiplex PCR; TCRdb has only the in-frame clones, and not every one. The repertoire has 130,000 or so clones, around 85% of them found once; the top ten carry around 17%. The sample comprised peripheral blood. These TCRs come from a woman between 50 and 59 years old who had recovered from COVID-19.

The V call is TRBV6-5, the J call TRBJ2-7; D is perhaps TRBD1 (5 bases). The CDR3 totals 13 residues. The ends were cut back, 5 bases at V and 4 bases at J, with 12 bases in the middle. The V gene's germline CDR1 is MNHEY and CDR2 SVGAGI. The CDR3 nucleotides read TGTGCCAGCAGTACTTTAGACAGTTACGAGCAGTACTTC. It specifies CASSTLDSYEQYF.

This sequence joins TRBV12-2 and TRBJ2-5; TRBD2, the D gene given by the table, was not confirmed from the DNA. TRBV12-2 is described as a pseudogene. The CDR3 has 19 residues. The CDR3 DNA reads TGTGCAAGTCGCCTTACGGGTACCCCGACTAGCGGGGAAGAAGAGACCCAGTACTTC. Residues: CASRLTGTPTSGEEETQYF.

The chain employs TRBV7-2 and TRBJ1-2; a weak D match, TRBD1 (5 bases). Deletions cut 4 bases from V and 8 bases from J, with 17 bases between. The V gene's germline CDR1 is SGHTA and CDR2 FQGNSA. The CDR3 loop spans 14 amino acids. In nucleotides, the CDR3 is TGTGCCAGCAGCTCTACCCCCAGGGAGGGCGGCTACACCTTC. Protein sequence: CASSSTPREGGYTF.

The chain combines TRBV3-1 (or the pseudogene TRBV3-2) with TRBJ2-4; 7 bases fit TRBD1. The CDR3 sequence is 17 residues long. With 4 bases clipped from V and 4 bases from J, the junction kept 13 bases outside the gene matches. CDR1 and CDR2 (germline): LGHDT, YNNKEL (reference sequence). Written as DNA, the CDR3 is TGTGCCAGCAGCCCCCGGGACAGTCAAAGGCGTAAAAACATTCAGTACTTC. Amino acids: CASSPRDSQRRKNIQYF.

The J gene is TRBJ2-1, the V gene TRBV7-2; 7 bases map to TRBD2. From germline, CDR1 is SGHTA and CDR2 FQGNSA. V shed 5 bases, J shed 8 bases, and the junction held 12 bases outside the gene matches. This CDR3 has 15 residues. CDR3 protein: CASSLQAGLGDEQFF. The CDR3 nucleotides read TGTGCCAGCAGCCTACAAGCGGGACTCGGTGATGAGCAGTTCTTC.

Regarding this clone: Other DNA variants within this sample encode the same CDR3. The chain uses TRBV2 and TRBJ2-3, with D maybe TRBD2 (6 bases). CDR1 SNHLY and CDR2 FYNNEI come from the germline V gene. The CDR3 runs to 13 residues. V was cut by 4 bases and J by 3 bases, with 8 bases left in between. The CDR3 is CASSGRATDTQYF. The CDR3 DNA follows: TGTGCCAGCAGTGGGAGGGCGACAGATACGCAGTATTTT.

The chain links TRBV14 to TRBJ1-1; 8 bases agree with TRBD1. The CDR3 runs to 19 residues. Germline loops: CDR1 SGHDN, CDR2 FVKESK. J lost 7 bases, V lost 0 bases, and 19 bases had no gene match. The CDR3 region has the DNA TGTGCCAGCAGCCAAGATCGTCGTAATGTTTCGGACAGGGACAATGAAGCTTTCTTT. This sequence encodes CASSQDRRNVSDRDNEAFF. The full variable domain, its missing parts supplied by reference TRBV14 and TRBJ1-1, is EAGVTQFPSHSVIEKGQTVTLRCDPISGHDNLYWYRRVMGKEIKFLLHFVKESKQDESGMPNNRFLAERTGGTYSTLKVQPAELEDSGVYFCASSQDRRNVSDRDNEAFFGQGTRLTVV.

The rearrangement joins TRBV7-9 to TRBJ2-1; weak D call: TRBD1 (6 bases). The CDR3 length is 12 residues. Germline CDR1 reads SEHNR; CDR2 reads FQNEAQ (reference sequence). V gave up 6 bases and J gave up 8 bases, with 11 bases separating them. CDR3 sequence reads: CASRIGGDEQFF. In nucleotides, the CDR3 is TGTGCCAGCAGAATAGGGGGTGATGAGCAGTTCTTC.

V gene TRBV20-1 combines with J gene TRBJ1-2; the match to TRBD1 covers 7 bases. The CDR3 length is 12 residues. J lost 3 bases, V lost 5 bases, and 3 bases had no gene match. The germline CDR1 and CDR2 sequences are DFQATT and SNEGSKA (reference sequence). CDR3 protein: CSAGDRDYGYTF. The CDR3 coding sequence is TGCAGTGCTGGTGACAGGGACTATGGCTACACCTTC.

The rearrangement joins TRBV7-6 to TRBJ1-3; maybe TRBD1 (5 bases). This CDR3 is 15 amino acids long. CDR1 SGHVS and CDR2 FNYEAQ come from the germline V gene. Trimming removed 1 base at V and 2 bases at J, with 9 bases between. In DNA form, the CDR3 reads TGTGCCAGCAGCTTAGAGCCCAGGGCTGGAAACACCATATATTTT. As protein: CASSLEPRAGNTIYF.

The chain uses TRBV5-8 and TRBJ2-7; D is undetermined. Per germline, CDR1 SGHTS and CDR2 YDEGEE. The CDR3 sequence is 11 residues long. Trimming removed 1 base from V and 7 bases from J, with 6 bases in between. The CDR3 loop is CASSLFGEQYF. The CDR3 region has the DNA TGTGCCAGCAGCTTGTTCGGGGAGCAGTACTTC.

This chain uses TRBV7-8 with TRBJ2-5; TRBD2 matches 10 bases. The germline CDR1 and CDR2 sequences are SGHVS and FQNEAQ. V shed 1 base, J shed 7 bases, and the junction held 6 bases outside the gene matches. The CDR3 covers 15 residues. The CDR3, as DNA: TGTGCCAGCAGCTTAGTAGCGGGGGGACCAGGGACCCAGTACTTC. Encoded protein: CASSLVAGGPGTQYF.

The chain recombines TRBV7-9 with TRBJ1-2; D is perhaps TRBD1 (5 bases). The CDR3 contains 13 residues. Trimming cost V 5 bases and J 4 bases, with 11 bases left between them. Germline assignment: CDR1 SEHNR and CDR2 FQNEAQ (reference sequence). The CDR3 region is CASSQTDSYGYTF. Here the CDR3 DNA reads TGTGCCAGCAGCCAAACTGACAGCTATGGCTACACCTTC.

The chain links TRBV18 to TRBJ2-7; 14 bases fit TRBD2. The junction had 4 bases not matched to a gene; V was cut back by 5 bases and J by 7 bases. Germline CDR1 and CDR2: KGHSH and LQKENI. The CDR3 length is 14 residues. CDR3 region: CASSGLAGGREQYF. In DNA, the CDR3 is TGTGCCAGCTCAGGACTAGCGGGGGGACGGGAGCAGTACTTC.

This rearrangement joins TRBV3-1 (or the pseudogene TRBV3-2) to TRBJ2-7; 9 bases map to TRBD2. CDR3 length: 15 amino acids. V was pared by 0 bases and J by 6 bases, with 6 bases of the junction left unmatched. Germline V gene sequence: CDR1 LGHDT, CDR2 YNNKEL (reference sequence). The CDR3 DNA reads TGTGCCAGCAGCCAAGATTGGGCGGGAGGGGCCGAGCAGTACTTC. This gives the protein CASSQDWAGGAEQYF.

The chain employs TRBV6-5 and TRBJ2-1, with 7 bases lining up with TRBD1. From germline, CDR1 is MNHEY and CDR2 SVGAGI. Trimming cost V 6 bases and J 4 bases; bases outside gene matches: 9. The CDR3 covers 15 residues. CDR3 nucleotide sequence: TGTGCCAGCAGCCCGGGACAGTCGTTTTACAATGAGCAGTTCTTC. Protein product: CASSPGQSFYNEQFF.

The V and J genes are TRBV28 and TRBJ2-5, with D perhaps matching TRBD2 (7 bases). This CDR3 is built from 15 residues. CDR1 MDHEN and CDR2 SYDVKM come from the germline V gene. The V end was cut by 2 bases, the J end by 4 bases, with 14 bases between. The CDR3, as DNA: TGTGCCAGCAGTTTAGGGGGGCCGGGGGGAGAGACCCAGTACTTC. It is translated as CASSLGGPGGETQYF.

The chain joins TRBV9 to TRBJ1-6, with D possibly TRBD1 on 6 matching bases. The germline V and J ends were trimmed by 3 bases and 5 bases, with 9 bases remaining between them. The CDR3 loop spans 14 amino acids. Germline CDR1 is SGDLS and CDR2 is YYNGEE. Here the CDR3 reads CASSARQDNSPLHF. The DNA for the CDR3 is TGTGCCAGCAGCGCGCGACAGGATAATTCACCCCTCCACTTT.

The chain carries TRBV18 and TRBJ1-1; the match to TRBD1 covers 7 bases. Trimming at V came to 0 bases and at J to 5 bases, leaving 9 bases not matched to a gene. In germline, CDR1 is KGHSH, CDR2 LQKENI. This CDR3 comprises 16 residues. CDR3 residues: CASSPPTGAGITEAFF. The CDR3 DNA sequence: TGTGCCAGCTCACCACCAACAGGGGCAGGGATAACTGAAGCTTTCTTT. The full variable domain, its missing parts supplied by reference TRBV18 and TRBJ1-1, is NAGVMQNPRHLVRRRGQEARLRCSPMKGHSHVYWYRQLPEEGLKFMVYLQKENIIDESGMPKERFSAEFPKEGPSILRIQQVVRGDSAAYFCASSPPTGAGITEAFFGQGTRLTVV.

The chain recombines TRBV3-1 (or the pseudogene TRBV3-2) with TRBJ2-7; the match to TRBD1 covers 9 bases. V was pared by 4 bases and J by 6 bases, with 4 bases of the junction left unmatched. The germline CDR1 and CDR2 sequences are LGHDT and YNNKEL (reference sequence). CDR3 length: 13 amino acids. CDR3 protein: CASSRDRGGEQYF. In nucleotides, the CDR3 is TGTGCCAGCAGCCGCGACAGGGGGGGCGAGCAGTACTTC.